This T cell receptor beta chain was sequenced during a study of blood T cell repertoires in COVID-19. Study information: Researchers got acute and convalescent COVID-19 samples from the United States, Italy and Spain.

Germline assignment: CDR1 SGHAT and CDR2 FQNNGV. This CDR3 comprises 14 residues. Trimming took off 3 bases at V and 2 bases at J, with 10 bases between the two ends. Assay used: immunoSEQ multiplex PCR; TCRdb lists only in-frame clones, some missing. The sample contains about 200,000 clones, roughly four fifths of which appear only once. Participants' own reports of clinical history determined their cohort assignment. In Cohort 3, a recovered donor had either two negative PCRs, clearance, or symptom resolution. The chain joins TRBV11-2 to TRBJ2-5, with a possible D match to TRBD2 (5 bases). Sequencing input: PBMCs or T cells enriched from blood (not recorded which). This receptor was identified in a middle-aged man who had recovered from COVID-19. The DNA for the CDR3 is TGTGCCAGCAGCTTCCAGCGAGGGCAAGAGACCCAGTACTTC. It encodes CASSFQRGQETQYF.